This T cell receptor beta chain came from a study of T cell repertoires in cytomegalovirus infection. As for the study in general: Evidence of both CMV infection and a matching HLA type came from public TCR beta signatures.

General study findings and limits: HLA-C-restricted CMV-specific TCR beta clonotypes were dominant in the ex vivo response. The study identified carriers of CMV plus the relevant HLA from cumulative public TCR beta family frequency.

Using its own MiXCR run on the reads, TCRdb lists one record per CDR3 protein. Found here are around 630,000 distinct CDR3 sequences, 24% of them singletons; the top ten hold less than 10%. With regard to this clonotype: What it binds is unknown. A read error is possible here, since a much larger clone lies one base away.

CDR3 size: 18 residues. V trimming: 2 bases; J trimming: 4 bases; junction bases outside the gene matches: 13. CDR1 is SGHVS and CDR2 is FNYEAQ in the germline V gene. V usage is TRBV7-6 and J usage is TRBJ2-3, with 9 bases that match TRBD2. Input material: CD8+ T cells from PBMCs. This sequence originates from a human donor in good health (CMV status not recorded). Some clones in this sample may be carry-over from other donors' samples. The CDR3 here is CASSLLGPSGGPADTQYF. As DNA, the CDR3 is TGTGCCAGCAGCTTACTCGGCCCCAGCGGGGGGCCCGCAGATACGCAGTATTTT.